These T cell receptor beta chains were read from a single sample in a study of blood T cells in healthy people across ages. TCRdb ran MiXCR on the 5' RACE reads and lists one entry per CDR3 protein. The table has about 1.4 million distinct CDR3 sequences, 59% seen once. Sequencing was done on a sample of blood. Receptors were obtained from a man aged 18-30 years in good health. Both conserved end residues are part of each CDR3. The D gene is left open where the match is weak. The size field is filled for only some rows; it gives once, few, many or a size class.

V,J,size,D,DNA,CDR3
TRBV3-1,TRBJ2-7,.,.,TGTGCCAGCAGCCAACGTGGGATCCCCTACGAGCAGTACTTC,CASSQRGIPYEQYF
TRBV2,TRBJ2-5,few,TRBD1,TGTGCCAGCAGTGAAGGGCAGGGGGTTGACCAAGAGACCCAGTACTTC,CASSEGQGVDQETQYF
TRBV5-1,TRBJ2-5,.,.,TGCGCCAGCAACGCGGTCGTTCGGGAGACCCAGTACTTC,CASNAVVRETQYF
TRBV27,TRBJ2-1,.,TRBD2,TGTGCCAGCAGTATTCCCGGGACTAGTAACAATGAGCAGTTCTTC,CASSIPGTSNNEQFF
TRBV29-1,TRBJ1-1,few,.,TGCAGCGTTGAAGTCCCTGGGGGGGACCCTTATAGGAACACTGAAGCTTTCTTT,CSVEVPGGDPYRNTEAFF
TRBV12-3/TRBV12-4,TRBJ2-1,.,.,TGTGCCAGCAGCCCCCAATCTCGGGGTTTCGAGACCCAGTTCTTC,CASSPQSRGFETQFF
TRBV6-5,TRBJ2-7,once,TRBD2,TGTGCCAGCAGCCCCCTTGGCGGGAGTACCAACGAGCAGTACTTC,CASSPLGGSTNEQYF
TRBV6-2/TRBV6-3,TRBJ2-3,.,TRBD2,TGTGCCAGCAGTCGTCGAGCGGGAAGCACAGATACGCAGTATTTT,CASSRRAGSTDTQYF
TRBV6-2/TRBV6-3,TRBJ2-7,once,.,TGTGCCAGCACCCACAGAGAAGGTCCTTTCGACGAGCAGTACTTC,CASTHREGPFDEQYF
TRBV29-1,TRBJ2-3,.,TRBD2,TGCAGCGTCGTCGGGGGGGCGGTGGATACGCAGTATTTT,CSVVGGAVDTQYF
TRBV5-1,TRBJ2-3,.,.,TGCGCCAGCAGCGCATGGGGGGCGAGAGGAGATACGCAGTATTTT,CASSAWGARGDTQYF
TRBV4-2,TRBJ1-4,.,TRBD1,TGTGCCAGCAGCAGGACAGGAGAGGTTGAAAAACTGTTTTTT,CASSRTGEVEKLFF
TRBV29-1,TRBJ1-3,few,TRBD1,TGCAGCGTCGAGGGGACAGGGGATCCTGGAAACACCATATATTTT,CSVEGTGDPGNTIYF
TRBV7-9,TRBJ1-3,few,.,TGTGCCAGCGGCCCCCCGTTCCGGATGGGAAACACCATATATTTT,CASGPPFRMGNTIYF
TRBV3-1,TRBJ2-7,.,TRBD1,TGTGCCAGTAGCCATCTCCCAATGAGGGGACAGCTAACCTACGAGCAGTACTTC,CASSHLPMRGQLTYEQYF
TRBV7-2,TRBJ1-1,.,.,TGTGCCAGCAGCCCAGCGCCATCGGCCTCGCGGAACACTGAAGCTTTCTTT,CASSPAPSASRNTEAFF